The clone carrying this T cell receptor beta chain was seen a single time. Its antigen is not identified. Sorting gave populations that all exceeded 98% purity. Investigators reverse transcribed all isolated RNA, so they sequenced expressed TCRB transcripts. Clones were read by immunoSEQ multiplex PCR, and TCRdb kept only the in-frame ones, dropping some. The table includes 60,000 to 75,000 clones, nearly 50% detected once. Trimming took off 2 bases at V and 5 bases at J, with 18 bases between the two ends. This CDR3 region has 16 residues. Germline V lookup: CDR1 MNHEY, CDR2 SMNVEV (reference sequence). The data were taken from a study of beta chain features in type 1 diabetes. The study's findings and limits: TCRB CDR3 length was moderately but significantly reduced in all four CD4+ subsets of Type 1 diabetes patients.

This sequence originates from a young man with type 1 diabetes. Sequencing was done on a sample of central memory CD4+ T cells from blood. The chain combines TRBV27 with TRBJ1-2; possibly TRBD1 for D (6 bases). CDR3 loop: CASSLRAGARGYGYTF. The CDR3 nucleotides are TGTGCCAGCAGTTTACGGGCAGGGGCTCGAGGTTATGGCTACACCTTC.